The TCR beta chain described here comes from a study of technical replicates of blood from a few donors. Libraries were prepared by immunoSEQ multiplex PCR; TCRdb keeps only in-frame clonotypes and omits some of them. This sample has fewer than 80,000 clones; over 85% occur once, and the top ten carry about 5%. Trimming took 4 bases from V and 0 from J; bases not matched to a gene: 8. CDR3 length: 16 amino acids. Germline lookup yields CDR1 SGDLS and CDR2 YYNGEE. The V call is TRBV9, the J call TRBJ2-3, with 7 bases fitting TRBD2. The sequence came from a human donor in good health. Some clones in this sample may be carry-over from other donors' samples. The sample was PBMCs. CDR3 amino acids: CASSSGRGGSTDTQYF. In nucleotides, the CDR3 is TGTGCCAGCAGCTCGGGGAGGGGCGGCAGCACAGATACGCAGTATTTT.